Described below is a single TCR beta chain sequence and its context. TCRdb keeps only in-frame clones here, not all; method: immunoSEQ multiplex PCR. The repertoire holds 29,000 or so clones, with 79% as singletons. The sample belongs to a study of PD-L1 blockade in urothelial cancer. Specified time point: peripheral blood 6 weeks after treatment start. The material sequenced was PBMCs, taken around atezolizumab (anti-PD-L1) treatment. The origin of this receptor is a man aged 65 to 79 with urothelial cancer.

CDR3 sequence reads: CASSPVGARSSYEQYF. CDR3 in DNA: TGTGCCAGCAGCCCGGTGGGGGCGAGGAGCTCCTACGAGCAGTACTTC. This rearrangement joins TRBV5-5 to TRBJ2-7; maybe TRBD1 (6 bases). The CDR3 loop spans 16 amino acids. The V end was cut by 4 bases, the J end by 0 bases, with 17 bases between. The germline V gene has CDR1 SGHKS and CDR2 YYEKEE (reference sequence). Based on the CDR3 plus reference TRBV5-5 and TRBJ2-7, the full variable domain is DAGVTQSPTHLIKTRGQQVTLRCSPISGHKSVSWYQQVLGQGPQFIFQYYEKEERGRGNFPDRFSARQFPNYSSELNVNALLLGDSALYLCASSPVGARSSYEQYFGPGTRLTVT.